These T cell receptor beta chains were read from a single sample in a study of radiotherapy plus CTLA-4 blockade in lung cancer. Some clones are missing from TCRdb's copy, which holds only in-frame ones; the method was immunoSEQ multiplex PCR. The sample shows about 80,000 clones, 78% of them seen only once. Here the sequenced sample was peripheral blood, taken from a patient treated with radiotherapy plus ipilimumab. The receptors derive from a human donor with non-small cell lung cancer whose response to radiotherapy plus ipilimumab could not be evaluated. Some clones in this sample may be carry-over from other donors' samples. The CDR3 runs from the conserved cysteine through the conserved F or W. D genes are given only for firm matches. The listing skips clone size in some rows; elsewhere it reads once, few, many or a size class.

clone size	D gene	J gene	V gene	CDR3 DNA	CDR3 protein
.	TRBD2	TRBJ2-5	TRBV7-8	TGTGCCAGCAGCTCCGCCCCGGGAGGGGGGAATAGAGAGACCCAGTACTTC	CASSSAPGGGNRETQYF
.	TRBD2	TRBJ2-7	TRBV28	TGTGCCAGCAGAAAAACCGGGACTAGCCACGAGCAGTACTTC	CASRKTGTSHEQYF
.	.	TRBJ1-4	TRBV4-3	TGCGCCAGCAGCCAAGTACACCAGGCGAGTGAAAAACTGTTTTTT	CASSQVHQASEKLFF
.	TRBD1	TRBJ1-6	TRBV15	TGTGCCACCAGCAGAGGGACAGGGGCTCCTTCACCCCTCCACTTT	CATSRGTGAPSPLHF
.	TRBD2	TRBJ2-3	TRBV4-2	TGTGCCAGCAGCCAAGATCGGGGAGCGGGGGGTTCTACAGATACGCAGTATTTT	CASSQDRGAGGSTDTQYF
.	.	TRBJ2-1	TRBV6-4	TGTGCCAGCAGTGGTCTCAAGGGGACTGGGAATGAGCAGTTCTTC	CASSGLKGTGNEQFF
.	.	TRBJ2-1	TRBV7-2	TGTGCCAGCAGCTTAGGGGGGACACTCGATGAGCAGTTCTTC	CASSLGGTLDEQFF
once	TRBD1	TRBJ1-4	TRBV7-8	TGTGCCAGCAGCTCCAATCCCGGGACAGCTGAAAAACTGTTTTTT	CASSSNPGTAEKLFF
.	.	TRBJ1-4	TRBV7-9	TGTGCCAGCAGCTTAGAAGGCGGGTACGAAAAACTGTTTTTT	CASSLEGGYEKLFF
.	.	TRBJ1-5	TRBV4-3	TGCGCCAGCAGCCAAGATTCGGCAGGGGATGGGCCCCAGCATTTT	CASSQDSAGDGPQHF
.	.	TRBJ2-7	TRBV4-3	TGCGCCAGCAGCCAAGTGTGGGGAGCGGGCTACGAGCAGTACTTC	CASSQVWGAGYEQYF
.	TRBD1	TRBJ2-3	TRBV4-1	TGCGCCAGCAGCCTCGGACAGGGGCCGTCCAGCACAGATACGCAGTATTTT	CASSLGQGPSSTDTQYF
few	TRBD1	TRBJ1-5	TRBV29-1	TGCAGCGTTGAAGTGGAGACAGGGCGTAAACAGCCCCAGCATTTT	CSVEVETGRKQPQHF
.	.	TRBJ1-2	TRBV28	TGTGCCAGCAGTCGCTATGGCTACACCTTC	CASSRYGYTF
.	.	TRBJ1-5	TRBV2	TGTGCCAGCGGCGGGACCGGGGATCAGCCCCAGCATTTT	CASGGTGDQPQHF
.	TRBD2	TRBJ2-2	TRBV7-2	TGTGCCAGCAGCTTAAGCGGGGCTGCGTTCAACACCGGGGAGCTGTTTTTT	CASSLSGAAFNTGELFF
.	.	TRBJ2-7	TRBV27	TGTGCCAGCAGAGGCGGGTCTACCTACGAGCAGTACTTC	CASRGGSTYEQYF
.	.	TRBJ1-3	TRBV19	TGTGCCAGTAGTACCCCGTGGGGAGGTGGAAACACCATATATTTT	CASSTPWGGGNTIYF
.	.	TRBJ2-3	TRBV6-5	TGTGCCAGCAGTTATACGGGGGAGGGGGCAGATACGCAGTATTTT	CASSYTGEGADTQYF
.	.	TRBJ2-7	TRBV10-2	TGCGCCAGCAGCCGAGTCTTGACAGGTAGCTCCTACGAGCAGTACTTC	CASSRVLTGSSYEQYF
.	TRBD2	TRBJ2-3	TRBV10-1	TGCGCCAGCAGTAGGACTAGCTGGGATACGCAGTATTTT	CASSRTSWDTQYF
.	TRBD1	TRBJ1-1	TRBV7-9	TGTGCCAGCAGCCGAGTCCCGGGACAGGGGACGGCCACTGAAGCTTTCTTT	CASSRVPGQGTATEAFF
.	TRBD1	TRBJ1-2	TRBV30	TGTGCCTGGGTGGGACAGGGAGATGGCTACACCTTC	CAWVGQGDGYTF
.	.	TRBJ2-7	TRBV5-8	TGTGCCAGCAGCTCACTAGCCGTACGGCAGTACTTC	CASSSLAVRQYF
.	.	TRBJ1-5	TRBV6-5	TGTGCCAGCAGACCCCTCGATGGCCCCCAGCATTTT	CASRPLDGPQHF
.	TRBD2	TRBJ2-4	TRBV7-2	TGTGCCAGCAGCTTAAGGGTACTAGCGGAACTAGCCAAAAACATTCAGTACTTC	CASSLRVLAELAKNIQYF
few	TRBD1	TRBJ1-2	TRBV4-1	TGCGCCAGCAGCCAAGACCCCGGACAGGGTGTCCCCTATGGCTACACCTTC	CASSQDPGQGVPYGYTF
.	TRBD1	TRBJ1-1	TRBV7-3	TGTGCCAGCAGCCCCTTTCGGACAGGGTCGACTGAAGCTTTCTTT	CASSPFRTGSTEAFF
.	.	TRBJ2-7	TRBV10-3	TGTGCCATCAGTGGGGTGGGACAAAGCTACGAGCAGTACTTC	CAISGVGQSYEQYF
.	.	TRBJ2-2	TRBV29-1	TGCAGCGTTGCGAGTCCCGACAGTTGGAACACCGGGGAGCTGTTTTTT	CSVASPDSWNTGELFF
.	TRBD2	TRBJ2-2	TRBV12-5	TGTGCTAGTGCCTCTGTCCTGGGGGGGACCGGGGAGCTGTTTTTT	CASASVLGGTGELFF
.	TRBD1	TRBJ1-5	TRBV19	TGTGCCAGTAGTCTACCTCCGGGACAGGGCTACCAGCCCCAGCATTTT	CASSLPPGQGYQPQHF
.	.	TRBJ2-3	TRBV7-2	TGTGCCAGCAGCCCTACAGGGATACGGGGCACAGATACGCAGTATTTT	CASSPTGIRGTDTQYF
.	TRBD1	TRBJ1-2	TRBV5-4	TGTGCCAGTTTCCGGGACAGGGCTCATGGCTACACCTTC	CASFRDRAHGYTF
.	.	TRBJ2-1	TRBV7-9	TGTGCCAGCAGCTTACTGGGGGCAGGATACAATGAGCAGTTCTTC	CASSLLGAGYNEQFF
.	.	TRBJ2-1	TRBV7-3	TGTGCCAGCAGCTCGGTCGGTAGTGAGCAGTTCTTC	CASSSVGSEQFF
few	.	TRBJ1-1	TRBV10-3	TGTGCCACCAGGAGCACTGAAGCTTTCTTT	CATRSTEAFF
.	TRBD2	TRBJ2-3	TRBV28	TGTGCCAGCACCTCACTTCGAGCGGGGGGTAGCTCAGATACGCAGTATTTT	CASTSLRAGGSSDTQYF
once	TRBD2	TRBJ2-7	TRBV13	TGTGCCAGCAGCTTAGGCCTACGTAACGGGGGGGACGAGCAGTACTTC	CASSLGLRNGGDEQYF
.	.	TRBJ1-1	TRBV27	TGTGCCAGCAGGTTAGGAGCCCTCGGTACTGAAGCTTTCTTT	CASRLGALGTEAFF
.	TRBD2	TRBJ2-7	TRBV27	TGTGCCAGCAGCAGGACTAGCGGGGAGGGCGAGCAGTACTTC	CASSRTSGEGEQYF
.	TRBD1	TRBJ2-3	TRBV5-1	TGCGCCAGCAGCTTGCGGCCGACAGGGGACACAGATACGCAGTATTTT	CASSLRPTGDTDTQYF
.	.	TRBJ2-5	TRBV28	TGTGCCAGCAGTTCCCACCGGAGGACGGAGACCCAGTACTTC	CASSSHRRTETQYF
.	TRBD1	TRBJ1-6	TRBV11-2	TGTGCCAGCAGCCCGTGGGACAGGCCCAATTCACCCCTCCACTTT	CASSPWDRPNSPLHF
.	.	TRBJ2-5	TRBV5-1	TGCGCCAGCAGCTTGGGGCAGTCTCAAGAGACCCAGTACTTC	CASSLGQSQETQYF
.	.	TRBJ2-3	TRBV9	TGTGCCAGCACCCCCGAGAGAGATACGCAGTATTTT	CASTPERDTQYF
.	TRBD1	TRBJ2-7	TRBV6-6	TGTGCCAGCCGCACAGGGGGCAGGGAGCAGTACTTC	CASRTGGREQYF
.	.	TRBJ1-1	TRBV27	TGTGCCAGCAGGTACTCCGGGGGATATACTGAAGCTTTCTTT	CASRYSGGYTEAFF
.	TRBD1	TRBJ1-4	TRBV27	TGTGCCAGCAGTCAGACAGGGGAGGTGGAAAAACTGTTTTTT	CASSQTGEVEKLFF
.	.	TRBJ2-3	TRBV19	TGTGCCACAACGAGGAAGGGGCGAACAGATACGCAGTATTTT	CATTRKGRTDTQYF